This is a list of T cell receptor beta chains from one sample in a study of T cells expressing NK-cell markers. TCRdb reprocessed the 5' RACE reads and reports one entry per CDR3 protein, with no DNA. The listing records about 180,000 distinct CDR3 sequences. Sequencing was done on a sample of blood T cells: a sorted CD56 or NKG2C T cell subset, CD4+ or CD8+ T cells, or bulk PBMC T cells (not recorded which). The receptors were gathered from a woman between 18 and 70 years old in good health. The CDR3 runs from the conserved cysteine through the conserved F or W. The order of the fields is V gene, J gene, CDR3 length, CDR3 protein.

>TRBV20-1|TRBJ2-6|17
CSAKGSGGGPGANVLTF
>TRBV7-3|TRBJ1-5|15
CASSPQGGGNQPQHF
>TRBV3-1|TRBJ1-1|12
CASSPTTGEAFF
>TRBV7-3|TRBJ2-7|16
CASSPNAQGGRYEQYF
>TRBV20-1|TRBJ2-1|16
CSARDQLLSSYNEQFF
>TRBV10-3|TRBJ1-6|15
CAISREDSYNSPLHF
>TRBV5-1|TRBJ2-1|14
CASSLGEGGSEQFF
>TRBV10-3|TRBJ2-7|15
CAISDREGEAYEQYF
>TRBV12-3/TRBV12-4|TRBJ2-1|15
CASSPRGVPYNEQFF
>TRBV29-1|TRBJ2-5|13
CSVAARSLETQYF
>TRBV4-1|TRBJ1-5|15
CASSQVSDSNQPQHF
>TRBV7-3|TRBJ2-1|16
CASSSPGLAGLNEQFF
>TRBV12-3/TRBV12-4|TRBJ1-2|13
CASSPTGVWGYTF
>TRBV5-6|TRBJ1-5|18
CASSLRRKVADSNQPQHF
>TRBV11-2|TRBJ1-1|11
CASSHPEEAFF
>TRBV15|TRBJ2-7|14
CATSGTAGAYEQYF
>TRBV5-1|TRBJ1-2|13
CASSFGSFPLYTF
>TRBV29-1|TRBJ2-1|11
CSVESVGRRFF
>TRBV3-1|TRBJ2-1|16
CASSRGLAGAPNEQFF
>TRBV9|TRBJ2-1|16
CASSVVPAGAYNEQFF
>TRBV7-9|TRBJ2-3|15
CASSLGGSGKDTQYF
>TRBV5-1|TRBJ2-5|16
CASSSLMTGRGETQYF
>TRBV5-1|TRBJ2-1|14
CASSLKQGYNEQFF
>TRBV6-1|TRBJ2-2|15
CASSLRTGGIGELFF
>TRBV12-3/TRBV12-4|TRBJ1-4|14
CASSRQGLREKLFF
>TRBV9|TRBJ2-3|15
CASSVAAAVADTQYF
>TRBV7-9|TRBJ2-7|15
CASNSRGESTYEQYF
>TRBV7-3|TRBJ2-5|15
CASSLGLARPETQYF